These T cell receptor beta chains were read from a single sample in a study of CD8+ T cells in alopecia areata. Sequencing used immunoSEQ multiplex PCR; TCRdb keeps in-frame clones, though not all of them. Of 150,000 or so clones listed, roughly 58% are singletons. The source was CD4+ T cells sorted from blood, collected between weeks 55 and 65, from a patient treated with tofacitinib. The receptors come from a human donor with alopecia areata. The CDR3 runs from the conserved cysteine through the conserved F or W. D genes are given only for firm matches. Clone size is given for some rows only: seen once, a few or many times, or a class if the clone is expanded.

V gene: TRBV2; clone size: -; D gene: TRBD1; J gene: TRBJ2-7; CDR3 protein: CASGIQGAYEQYF; CDR3 DNA: TGTGCCAGCGGGATCCAGGGGGCCTACGAGCAGTACTTC
V gene: TRBV11-2; clone size: -; D gene: -; J gene: TRBJ2-5; CDR3 protein: CASSHRVRGPLGETQYF; CDR3 DNA: TGTGCCAGCAGCCACAGGGTACGGGGGCCGCTAGGAGAGACCCAGTACTTC
V gene: TRBV7-9; clone size: few; D gene: -; J gene: TRBJ2-5; CDR3 protein: CASSLGGQETQYF; CDR3 DNA: TGTGCCAGCAGCTTAGGGGGCCAAGAGACCCAGTACTTC
V gene: TRBV12-5; clone size: -; D gene: -; J gene: TRBJ1-6; CDR3 protein: CASGLGTDNSPLHF; CDR3 DNA: TGTGCTAGTGGTTTGGGGACAGACAATTCACCCCTCCACTTT
V gene: TRBV7-2; clone size: -; D gene: TRBD2; J gene: TRBJ2-7; CDR3 protein: CASSFSGGPGREQYF; CDR3 DNA: TGTGCCAGCAGCTTTAGCGGGGGACCGGGGAGGGAGCAGTACTTC
V gene: TRBV7-2; clone size: few; D gene: -; J gene: TRBJ2-3; CDR3 protein: CASSFGRVTDTQYF; CDR3 DNA: TGTGCCAGCAGCTTCGGACGGGTCACAGATACGCAGTATTTT
V gene: TRBV30; clone size: -; D gene: TRBD1; J gene: TRBJ1-1; CDR3 protein: CAWDRGVTEAFF; CDR3 DNA: TGTGCCTGGGACAGGGGGGTGACTGAAGCTTTCTTT
V gene: TRBV7-2; clone size: -; D gene: -; J gene: TRBJ2-5; CDR3 protein: CASSLEAAPGETQYF; CDR3 DNA: TGTGCCAGCAGCCTAGAGGCCGCCCCAGGGGAGACCCAGTACTTC
V gene: TRBV29-1; clone size: -; D gene: -; J gene: TRBJ2-1; CDR3 protein: CSVEDQGSNEQFF; CDR3 DNA: TGCAGCGTTGAAGATCAAGGGAGCAATGAGCAGTTCTTC
V gene: TRBV10-3; clone size: -; D gene: TRBD1; J gene: TRBJ2-3; CDR3 protein: CATGTGGRDTQYF; CDR3 DNA: TGTGCCACCGGGACAGGGGGTCGGGATACGCAGTATTTT
V gene: TRBV2; clone size: -; D gene: TRBD2; J gene: TRBJ2-5; CDR3 protein: CASSERTSDGETQYF; CDR3 DNA: TGTGCCAGCAGTGAAAGGACTAGCGACGGAGAGACCCAGTACTTC
V gene: TRBV9; clone size: -; D gene: -; J gene: TRBJ1-2; CDR3 protein: CASGGHGYTF; CDR3 DNA: TGTGCCAGCGGGGGCCATGGCTACACCTTC
V gene: TRBV23-1; clone size: -; D gene: -; J gene: TRBJ2-6; CDR3 protein: CASSQLKAGRRQSSGANVLTF; CDR3 DNA: TGCGCCAGCAGTCAATTGAAGGCGGGACGCCGACAGAGCTCTGGGGCCAACGTCCTGACTTTC
V gene: TRBV29-1; clone size: -; D gene: -; J gene: TRBJ1-2; CDR3 protein: CSAGRRNHYGYTF; CDR3 DNA: TGCAGCGCGGGGAGGAGAAATCACTATGGCTACACCTTC
V gene: TRBV11-2; clone size: -; D gene: -; J gene: TRBJ2-3; CDR3 protein: CASSLDISVDTQYF; CDR3 DNA: TGTGCCAGCAGCTTAGATATCTCGGTTGATACGCAGTATTTT
V gene: TRBV7-2; clone size: few; D gene: -; J gene: TRBJ2-5; CDR3 protein: CASSKSRAQETQYF; CDR3 DNA: TGTGCCAGCAGCAAAAGTAGAGCCCAAGAGACCCAGTACTTC
V gene: TRBV29-1; clone size: few; D gene: -; J gene: TRBJ1-1; CDR3 protein: CSGQNTEAFF; CDR3 DNA: TGCAGCGGGCAGAACACTGAAGCTTTCTTT
V gene: TRBV7-9; clone size: -; D gene: -; J gene: TRBJ2-3; CDR3 protein: CASSLQGTLTQYF; CDR3 DNA: TGTGCCAGCAGCTTGCAGGGGACTCTTACGCAGTATTTT
V gene: TRBV5-6; clone size: few; D gene: TRBD1; J gene: TRBJ2-3; CDR3 protein: CASNPRGRGGTQYF; CDR3 DNA: TGTGCCAGCAACCCAAGGGGGCGTGGGGGTACGCAGTATTTT
V gene: TRBV4-1; clone size: -; D gene: -; J gene: TRBJ2-6; CDR3 protein: CASRALGAGANVLTF; CDR3 DNA: TGCGCCAGCAGAGCTTTGGGAGCTGGGGCCAACGTCCTGACTTTC
V gene: TRBV29-1; clone size: few; D gene: -; J gene: TRBJ2-1; CDR3 protein: CSVGQSGVAYNEQFF; CDR3 DNA: TGCAGCGTTGGACAGTCAGGGGTTGCCTACAATGAGCAGTTCTTC
V gene: TRBV7-9; clone size: -; D gene: -; J gene: TRBJ2-7; CDR3 protein: CASSHQAGTPVPTSYEQYF; CDR3 DNA: TGTGCCAGCAGCCATCAAGCCGGGACACCGGTCCCTACCTCCTACGAGCAGTACTTC
V gene: TRBV5-1; clone size: -; D gene: TRBD1; J gene: TRBJ1-2; CDR3 protein: CASSFGTGGLGYTF; CDR3 DNA: TGCGCCAGCAGCTTCGGGACAGGGGGCTTAGGCTACACCTTC
V gene: TRBV2; clone size: few; D gene: -; J gene: TRBJ2-2; CDR3 protein: CASRGTRGPTGELFF; CDR3 DNA: TGTGCCAGCAGAGGTACGCGGGGGCCGACCGGGGAGCTGTTTTTT
V gene: TRBV6-5; clone size: -; D gene: TRBD1; J gene: TRBJ1-2; CDR3 protein: CASSGTGFLGYTF; CDR3 DNA: TGTGCCAGCAGTGGGACAGGGTTTCTTGGCTACACCTTC
V gene: TRBV11-2; clone size: -; D gene: -; J gene: TRBJ2-5; CDR3 protein: CASSSGTRETQYF; CDR3 DNA: TGTGCCAGCAGCTCAGGGACACGGGAGACCCAGTACTTC
V gene: TRBV9; clone size: -; D gene: TRBD1; J gene: TRBJ2-7; CDR3 protein: CASSGPGGSYEQYF; CDR3 DNA: TGTGCCAGCAGCGGCCCAGGGGGCTCCTACGAGCAGTACTTC
V gene: TRBV29-1; clone size: -; D gene: -; J gene: TRBJ1-5; CDR3 protein: CSVGGQGTNQPQHF; CDR3 DNA: TGCAGCGTGGGAGGGCAGGGGACAAATCAGCCCCAGCATTTT
V gene: TRBV6-5; clone size: few; D gene: TRBD1; J gene: TRBJ1-6; CDR3 protein: CASSPGTGSAPLHF; CDR3 DNA: TGTGCCAGCAGCCCAGGGACAGGGTCAGCACCCCTCCACTTT
V gene: TRBV6-5; clone size: -; D gene: TRBD1; J gene: TRBJ2-1; CDR3 protein: CASSSQGEEQFF; CDR3 DNA: TGTGCCAGCAGTTCACAGGGGGAAGAGCAGTTCTTC
V gene: TRBV10-3; clone size: many; D gene: TRBD1; J gene: TRBJ1-1; CDR3 protein: CAIRLGITGVGTEAFF; CDR3 DNA: TGTGCCATCAGACTAGGGATTACAGGGGTGGGGACTGAAGCTTTCTTT
V gene: TRBV2; clone size: -; D gene: -; J gene: TRBJ1-1; CDR3 protein: CASAIRGVEGTEAFF; CDR3 DNA: TGTGCCAGCGCCATCCGGGGGGTGGAAGGCACTGAAGCTTTCTTT
V gene: TRBV5-1; clone size: -; D gene: -; J gene: TRBJ1-1; CDR3 protein: CASSPPGTEAFF; CDR3 DNA: TGCGCCAGCAGCCCCCCGGGGACTGAAGCTTTCTTT
V gene: TRBV5-1; clone size: once; D gene: -; J gene: TRBJ2-5; CDR3 protein: CASSIGQGPSRETQYF; CDR3 DNA: TGCGCCAGCAGCATCGGGCAAGGCCCCTCGAGGGAGACCCAGTACTTC
V gene: TRBV5-1; clone size: once; D gene: -; J gene: TRBJ1-4; CDR3 protein: CASSLVGNIGEKLFF; CDR3 DNA: TGCGCCAGCAGCTTGGTGGGGAATATTGGCGAAAAACTGTTTTTT
V gene: TRBV7-9; clone size: -; D gene: -; J gene: TRBJ2-5; CDR3 protein: CASSPQETQYF; CDR3 DNA: TGTGCCAGCAGCCCCCAAGAGACCCAGTACTTC
V gene: TRBV5-1; clone size: -; D gene: TRBD1; J gene: TRBJ1-6; CDR3 protein: CASSGQGQLHF; CDR3 DNA: TGCGCCAGCAGCGGACAGGGACAGCTCCACTTT
V gene: TRBV14; clone size: -; D gene: -; J gene: TRBJ2-7; CDR3 protein: CASSPAGWDEQYF; CDR3 DNA: TGTGCCAGCAGCCCGGCGGGTTGGGACGAGCAGTACTTC
V gene: TRBV5-4; clone size: -; D gene: -; J gene: TRBJ2-5; CDR3 protein: CASLLAGREETQYF; CDR3 DNA: TGTGCCAGCCTCCTTGCGGGAAGGGAAGAGACCCAGTACTTC
V gene: TRBV9; clone size: once; D gene: -; J gene: TRBJ2-7; CDR3 protein: CASSVDGRAPSEQYF; CDR3 DNA: TGTGCCAGCAGCGTAGATGGAAGGGCCCCGTCCGAGCAGTACTTC
V gene: TRBV9; clone size: -; D gene: -; J gene: TRBJ1-4; CDR3 protein: CASSPRGGWTNEKLFF; CDR3 DNA: TGTGCCAGCAGCCCCCGGGGAGGGTGGACTAATGAAAAACTGTTTTTT
V gene: TRBV5-6; clone size: -; D gene: -; J gene: TRBJ2-4; CDR3 protein: CASSLVATWDKNIQYF; CDR3 DNA: TGTGCCAGCAGCTTGGTAGCTACCTGGGACAAAAACATTCAGTACTTC
V gene: TRBV29-1; clone size: many; D gene: -; J gene: TRBJ1-3; CDR3 protein: CSARGSEQGGPGNTIYF; CDR3 DNA: TGCAGCGCACGGGGTAGTGAACAGGGAGGACCTGGAAACACCATATATTTT
V gene: TRBV2; clone size: -; D gene: TRBD2; J gene: TRBJ2-5; CDR3 protein: CASGTSGGITETQYF; CDR3 DNA: TGTGCCAGCGGGACTAGCGGGGGTATCACAGAGACCCAGTACTTC
V gene: TRBV18; clone size: -; D gene: -; J gene: TRBJ2-7; CDR3 protein: CASSPYRGGEQYF; CDR3 DNA: TGTGCCAGCTCACCGTATCGAGGTGGCGAGCAGTACTTC
V gene: TRBV2; clone size: -; D gene: -; J gene: TRBJ2-5; CDR3 protein: CASSEAPETQYF; CDR3 DNA: TGTGCCAGCAGTGAAGCCCCCGAGACCCAGTACTTC
V gene: TRBV29-1; clone size: -; D gene: -; J gene: TRBJ2-7; CDR3 protein: CSVAKGSAYEQYF; CDR3 DNA: TGCAGCGTTGCCAAAGGCAGTGCCTACGAGCAGTACTTC
V gene: TRBV15; clone size: once; D gene: -; J gene: TRBJ2-7; CDR3 protein: CATGRDLAYEQYF; CDR3 DNA: TGTGCCACAGGGCGAGACCTCGCCTACGAGCAGTACTTC
V gene: TRBV7-9; clone size: -; D gene: -; J gene: TRBJ2-3; CDR3 protein: CASSLGLGSTDTQYF; CDR3 DNA: TGTGCCAGCAGCTTAGGTCTGGGAAGCACAGATACGCAGTATTTT
V gene: TRBV6-6; clone size: -; D gene: -; J gene: TRBJ2-5; CDR3 protein: CATLRGQGSETQYF; CDR3 DNA: TGTGCCACCCTAAGGGGTCAGGGGTCGGAGACCCAGTACTTC
V gene: TRBV30; clone size: -; D gene: -; J gene: TRBJ1-2; CDR3 protein: CAIKGRANGYTF; CDR3 DNA: TGTGCGATAAAAGGAAGGGCAAATGGCTACACCTTC
V gene: TRBV7-9; clone size: -; D gene: -; J gene: TRBJ1-3; CDR3 protein: CASTEDTIYF; CDR3 DNA: TGTGCCAGCACGGAGGACACCATATATTTT
V gene: TRBV5-1; clone size: -; D gene: -; J gene: TRBJ2-5; CDR3 protein: CASSLVAEETQYF; CDR3 DNA: TGCGCCAGCAGCTTGGTGGCCGAAGAGACCCAGTACTTC
V gene: TRBV27; clone size: few; D gene: -; J gene: TRBJ2-1; CDR3 protein: CASSPIISSNEQFF; CDR3 DNA: TGTGCCAGCAGCCCCATTATAAGCAGTAATGAGCAGTTCTTC
V gene: TRBV30; clone size: few; D gene: -; J gene: TRBJ2-3; CDR3 protein: CAWTQGLDTQYF; CDR3 DNA: TGTGCCTGGACTCAGGGGTTAGATACGCAGTATTTT
V gene: TRBV28; clone size: few; D gene: -; J gene: TRBJ2-7; CDR3 protein: CASSLRNEQYF; CDR3 DNA: TGTGCCAGCAGTTTGAGGAACGAGCAGTACTTC
V gene: TRBV23-1; clone size: few; D gene: -; J gene: TRBJ1-1; CDR3 protein: CASSQSRGGEAFF; CDR3 DNA: TGCGCCAGCAGTCAATCAAGGGGTGGTGAAGCTTTCTTT